The sequence of this TCR beta chain was determined in a study of T-cell memory formation after mild COVID-19. Study background: TCR clusters were largely donor specific.

Using constant-segment primers, 5'RACE produced TCR alpha and TCR beta cDNA libraries carrying sample barcodes and UMIs. TCRdb passed the 5' RACE reads through MiXCR, listing each CDR3 protein once. The table lists fewer than 350,000 distinct CDR3 sequences, 13% to 15% of them singletons. Study observations and caveats: Contracting clones from day 15 to 85 showed balanced CD4/CD8; later expanders favored CD4+. The authors left the SARS-CoV-2 specificity of second-wave clones peaking on day 37 unconfirmed.

Concerning this clonotype itself: Its target is not known.

Unmatched junction bases numbered 6, after V lost 7 bases and J lost 4 bases. The CDR3 consists of 13 residues. The sequence was obtained from a man between 18 and 29 years old who had mild COVID-19 (a few samples of this study predate the infection). Cell type and time point are not known. The material sequenced was PBMCs or a T cell subset sorted from them (not recorded which). V is TRBV12-3 or TRBV12-4 and J is TRBJ1-2; 7 nucleotides align to TRBD1. CDR3: CASTSGGVYGYTF. The CDR3 nucleotides are TGTGCCAGCACCTCAGGGGGGGTCTATGGCTACACCTTC.